A single sample gave rise to the 16 T cell receptor beta chains below, sequenced in a study of relationships among human T cell subsets (dated by TCRdb to the early 2010s). CD4+CD25+ regulatory T cells were selected from positively selected CD4+ cells using anti-CD25 beads. Library preparation was by multiplex PCR. TCRdb records 454 GS FLX as the sequencer. TCR alpha and beta CDR3 regions were amplified from mRNA by semiquantitative ARM-PCR. In ARM-PCR, tagged nested gene-specific primers were used first, and communal superprimers then performed exponential amplification. TCRdb reworked the public reads: Q25 trimming with fastp, MiXCR clone assembly, productive beta chains retained. Every entry covers one CDR3 protein and lists the most common genes and DNA from its rows. The sample table lists 13,000 to 15,000 distinct CDR3 sequences, about 60% of them with a count of one. The ten largest clones represent about 2.2% of the sample.

The specimen sequenced was Tregs sorted from blood. These TCRs come from a man aged 40-49 years in good health.

This chain links TRBV12-3 or TRBV12-4 with TRBJ2-1, with 13 nucleotides matching TRBD2. The trim removed 5 bases at V and 8 bases at J, leaving 9 bases unmatched. The CDR3 runs to 16 residues. The CDR3 sequence is CASSPGLAGARDEQFF. The CDR3 coding sequence is TGTGCCAGCAGTCCTGGACTAGCGGGAGCCCGCGATGAGCAGTTCTTC.

This clonotype has more than one count but fewer than ten. The chain couples TRBV4-2 to TRBJ2-1; 12 bases map to TRBD2. The trim removed 3 bases at V and 8 bases at J, leaving 8 bases unmatched. The CDR3 is made up of 16 amino acids. The germline CDR1 and CDR2 sequences are LGHNA and YNFKEQ. The CDR3 loop reads CASSQAASGGEDEQFF. The CDR3 coding sequence is TGTGCCAGCAGCCAGGCAGCTAGCGGGGGGGAAGATGAGCAGTTCTTC.

This chain joins TRBV30 and TRBJ2-7; TRBD2 agrees at 8 bases. Germline V gene data show CDR1 as GTSNPN and CDR2 as SVGIG (reference sequence). This CDR3 spans 14 amino acids. V gave up 2 bases and J gave up 9 bases; unmatched junction bases: 12. CDR3 bases: TGTGCCTGGAGTCCGGGACTAGTGGGTGTGGGGCAGTACTTC. Translation gives CAWSPGLVGVGQYF.

This clonotype was counted between two and nine times. The rearrangement uses TRBV4-2 and TRBJ2-7; the D is unclear. Trimming removed 4 bases from V and 10 bases from J, with 17 bases in between. Germline V gives CDR1 LGHNA, CDR2 YNFKEQ. This CDR3 comprises 13 residues. The CDR3 region is CASSLEVSNPQYF. The CDR3 DNA is TGTGCCAGCAGCCTAGAAGTATCTAACCCTCAGTACTTC.

This clonotype came up a few times. V is TRBV12-3 or TRBV12-4 and J is TRBJ2-4; TRBD1 matches 7 bases. The V and J ends lost 3 bases and 4 bases, in that order; junction bases with no gene match: 6. There are 15 residues in the CDR3. CDR3 loop: CASSLGDSTKNIQYF. DNA of the CDR3: TGTGCCAGCAGTTTGGGGGACAGCACAAAAAACATTCAGTACTTC.

V is TRBV20-1 and J is TRBJ1-5; TRBD1 matches 8 bases. The germline V gene has CDR1 DFQATT and CDR2 SNEGSKA (reference sequence). V lost 3 bases to trimming and J lost 2 bases; unmatched junction nucleotides: 9. The CDR3 covers 16 residues. This CDR3 is CSASAPLDRGNQPQHF. The CDR3 DNA reads TGCAGTGCTAGTGCCCCCTTGGACAGGGGCAATCAGCCCCAGCATTTT.

V is TRBV6-6 and J is TRBJ2-7; maybe TRBD1 (6 bases). Trimming cost V 6 bases and J 4 bases, with 13 bases left between them. This CDR3 contains 13 residues. CDR1 MNHNY and CDR2 SVGAGI come from the germline V gene (reference sequence). DNA for the CDR3: TGTGCCAGCAGCGCAAACAGGGATTACGAGCAGTACTTC. Protein product: CASSANRDYEQYF.

Regarding this clonotype: The junction and the germline gene differ at one end; a read error may be behind it. CDR3 in DNA: TGTGCCAGCAAAAGGGGGGGAACAAGTGAAGCTTCCTTT. Translated: CASKRGGTSEASF. This chain connects TRBV6-6 to TRBJ1-1, with D perhaps matching TRBD1 (6 bases). The V gene's germline CDR1 is MNHNY and CDR2 SVGAGI (reference sequence). This CDR3 is 13 amino acids long.

The chain combines TRBV28 with TRBJ2-3; 12 nucleotides agree with TRBD2. V trimming: 10 bases; J trimming: 6 bases; junction bases outside the gene matches: 11. The CDR3 totals 15 residues. CDR1 and CDR2 from the germline V gene are MDHEN and SYDVKM. CDR3 sequence reads: CATLASGRASDTQYF. The CDR3 nucleotides read TGTGCCACCCTCGCTAGCGGGAGGGCCTCGGATACGCAGTATTTT.

The chain carries TRBV27 and TRBJ2-7; TRBD1 agrees at 10 bases. The J segment lost 6 bases and the V segment lost 6 bases, leaving 11 bases of the junction unmatched. There are 15 residues in the CDR3. Germline lookup yields CDR1 MNHEY and CDR2 SMNVEV (reference sequence). The CDR3 DNA sequence: TGTGCCAGCAGCTATCGCCGGGACAGGGGCTCCGAGCAGTACTTC. This codes for CASSYRRDRGSEQYF.

The chain recombines TRBV30 with TRBJ2-1; 8 positions agree with TRBD2. Germline-derived CDR1 and CDR2 are GTSNPN and SVGIG (reference sequence). Trimming cost V 2 bases and J 9 bases; bases outside gene matches: 9. This CDR3 is 14 amino acids long. The CDR3 protein is CAWSRIRGGVEQFF. The CDR3 coding sequence is TGTGCCTGGAGTCGAATACGGGGGGGCGTTGAGCAGTTCTTC.

This chain links TRBV10-3 with TRBJ1-5; 7 nucleotides agree with TRBD1. V was pared by 8 bases and J by 6 bases, with 10 bases of the junction left unmatched. This CDR3 has 14 residues. The germline gives CDR1 ENHRY, CDR2 SYGVKD. The chain's CDR3 is CAIGGDSERQPQHF. DNA of the CDR3: TGTGCCATCGGCGGGGACAGCGAACGTCAGCCCCAGCATTTT.

V is TRBV6-5 and J is TRBJ1-1, with D maybe TRBD1 (6 bases). Per the germline V gene, CDR1 is MNHEY and CDR2 is SVGAGI. This CDR3 has 13 residues. Deletions cut 6 bases from V and 9 bases from J, with 17 bases between. The CDR3 is CASRSTGRGQAFF. The CDR3 region has the DNA TGTGCCAGCAGGTCGACAGGCCGCGGACAAGCTTTCTTT.

The genes are TRBV5-1 and TRBJ1-1; no reliable D call. Looked up from germline, CDR1 is SGHRS and CDR2 is YFSETQ. V lost 0 bases and J 3 bases, leaving 9 bases between the germline ends. The CDR3 contains 14 residues. The CDR3 sequence is CASSLGSGDTEAFF. CDR3 in DNA: TGCGCCAGCAGCTTGGGGAGTGGTGACACTGAAGCTTTCTTT.

The rearrangement joins TRBV14 to TRBJ2-1; the D call may be TRBD1 or TRBD2 (6 bases each). V dropped 1 base and J dropped 14 bases, with 15 bases sitting between them. CDR3 length: 13 residues. Germline loops: CDR1 SGHDN, CDR2 FVKESK. CDR3 sequence: CASSQVTRGRKFF. In nucleotides, the CDR3 is TGTGCCAGCAGCCAAGTAACCCGGGGGCGTAAGTTCTTC.

V and J are TRBV20-1 and TRBJ2-7; a weak D match, TRBD2 (6 bases). Per germline, CDR1 DFQATT and CDR2 SNEGSKA (reference sequence). This CDR3 has 14 residues. V was cut by 4 bases and J by 0 bases, with 13 bases left in between. DNA for the CDR3: TGCAGTGCTATGCGGGGCGGACTCTCCTACGAGCAGTACTTC. This encodes CSAMRGGLSYEQYF.